This T cell receptor beta chain was recorded in a study of blood T cell repertoires in COVID-19. The overall study: The origin of the acute and convalescent COVID-19 samples was the United States, Italy and Spain. From T cells, B-cell-depleted T cells, or PBMCs came the material, which was cDNA or gDNA.

In the study's own analysis: Researchers report that nucleated cell counts were estimated from reference gene primer amplification. Sequencing was performed with immunoSEQ multiplex PCR; in TCRdb, only in-frame clones are kept and a portion is missing. That table furnishes V, J and clone size, whereas the DNA furnished D and trimming. In the table there are about 180,000 clones, approximately 80% of which are singletons. V lost 7 bases to trimming and J lost 1 base; unmatched junction nucleotides: 6. The CDR3 has 17 amino acids. Looked up from germline, CDR1 is MDHEN and CDR2 is SYDVKM. The TCR originated in a human donor in a cohort sampled during active COVID-19. V is TRBV28 and J is TRBJ2-6; 11 positions agree with TRBD2. Sequencing was performed on peripheral blood. CDR3 DNA sequence: TGTGCCAGCACGTTACTAGCGGGGGAGTCTGGGGCCAACGTCCTGACTTTC. It specifies CASTLLAGESGANVLTF. Full variable domain (remainder filled in from reference TRBV28 and TRBJ2-6): DVKVTQSSRYLVKRTGEKVFLECVQDMDHENMFWYRQDPGLGLRLIYFSYDVKMKEKGDIPEGYSVSREKKERFSLILESASTNQTSMYLCASTLLAGESGANVLTFGAGSRLTVL.